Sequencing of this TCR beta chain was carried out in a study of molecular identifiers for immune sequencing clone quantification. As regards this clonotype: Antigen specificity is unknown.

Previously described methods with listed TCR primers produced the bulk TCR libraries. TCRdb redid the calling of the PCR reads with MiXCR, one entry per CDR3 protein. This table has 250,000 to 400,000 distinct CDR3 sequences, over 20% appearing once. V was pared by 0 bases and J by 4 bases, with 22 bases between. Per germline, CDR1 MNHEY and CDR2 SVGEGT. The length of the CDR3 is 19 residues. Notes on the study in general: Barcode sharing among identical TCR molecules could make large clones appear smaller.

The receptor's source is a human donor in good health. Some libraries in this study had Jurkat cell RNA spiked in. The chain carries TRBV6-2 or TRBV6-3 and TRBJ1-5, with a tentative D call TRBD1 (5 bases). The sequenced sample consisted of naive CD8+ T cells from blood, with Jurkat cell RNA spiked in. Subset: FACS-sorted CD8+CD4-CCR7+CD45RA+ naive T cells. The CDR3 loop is CASSYSISLSGRKNQPQHF. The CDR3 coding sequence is TGTGCCAGCAGTTACTCAATTTCATTATCGGGACGGAAGAATCAGCCCCAGCATTTT.